What follows is one T cell receptor beta chain and its context. Its antigen is unknown. The data stem from a study of cytomegalovirus exposure and HLA in healthy donors. General study results and limits: It was assumed in the presence/absence analyses that sequencing depth was roughly uniform across donors.

With 5 bases clipped from V and 1 base from J, the junction kept 8 bases outside the gene matches. The CDR3 loop spans 18 amino acids. Germline CDR1 and CDR2: PRHDT and FYEKMQ (reference sequence). The PCR had 60 Vbeta and 13 Jbeta primers. Libraries were prepared by immunoSEQ multiplex PCR; TCRdb keeps only in-frame clonotypes and omits some of them. The sample has more than 95,000 clones; around three quarters are singletons. The origin of this receptor is a woman aged 60-75 years in good health and CMV-seropositive. The material sequenced was PBMCs. This chain links TRBV13 with TRBJ1-6; 10 bases are a match to TRBD1. Written as DNA, the CDR3 is TGTGCCAGCAGCCACCGGGACAGGGGAAATTCCTATAATTCACCCCTCCACTTT. This gives the protein CASSHRDRGNSYNSPLHF.